This T cell receptor (beta chain) was recorded in a study of T cell repertoires in cytomegalovirus infection (dated by TCRdb to about 2019). With regard to the full study: The HLA type of each donor mattered for the analysis, because public TCR beta signatures pointed to carriage of CMV infection along with the matching HLA type. Results the study describes overall, beyond this receptor: In the ex vivo response, HLA-C-restricted CMV-specific TCR beta clonotypes were dominant, and in two of eight donors the single most frequent clonotype came from this HLA-C-restricted group. In both this cohort and an independent roughly 400-donor cohort, the cumulative frequency of public TCR beta family members distinguished carriers of CMV infection plus the relevant HLA type.

This clonotype was detected ten times or more. Its antigen is currently not known. Per-nucleotide qualities are absent, and no much larger clonotype sits a single base away. Sequencing instrument: Illumina HiSeq 1500. Using fastp at Q25 and MiXCR, TCRdb reprocessed the public reads and kept productive beta chains. Entries are consolidated by CDR3 protein sequence, retaining the most common genes and DNA. The sample has 150,000 to 200,000 distinct CDR3 sequences on record, about a tenth of them singletons. The ten biggest clones cover about 4.6% of the sample. Specimen: PBMCs. This clonotype was sampled from a human donor in good health (CMV status not recorded). Some clones in this sample may be carry-over from other donors' samples.

The CDR3 here reads CASSISQARPKGAEAFF. The DNA sequence is given as TGTGCCAGTAGTATCAGCCAGGCGCGCCCAAAAGGCGCTGAAGCTTTCTTT. The rearranged segments are TRBV19 and TRBJ1-1; confidence is insufficient to name the D gene. The germline V gene encodes CDR1 LNHDA and CDR2 SQIVND (reference sequence). Counted from cysteine to phenylalanine, this CDR3 has 17 amino acids. Only the CDR3 region is kept as DNA, spanning 51 bases read in frame from base 1. Trimming at the junction amounts to 3 bases on V and 6 bases on J, and the germline ends lie 23 bases apart.